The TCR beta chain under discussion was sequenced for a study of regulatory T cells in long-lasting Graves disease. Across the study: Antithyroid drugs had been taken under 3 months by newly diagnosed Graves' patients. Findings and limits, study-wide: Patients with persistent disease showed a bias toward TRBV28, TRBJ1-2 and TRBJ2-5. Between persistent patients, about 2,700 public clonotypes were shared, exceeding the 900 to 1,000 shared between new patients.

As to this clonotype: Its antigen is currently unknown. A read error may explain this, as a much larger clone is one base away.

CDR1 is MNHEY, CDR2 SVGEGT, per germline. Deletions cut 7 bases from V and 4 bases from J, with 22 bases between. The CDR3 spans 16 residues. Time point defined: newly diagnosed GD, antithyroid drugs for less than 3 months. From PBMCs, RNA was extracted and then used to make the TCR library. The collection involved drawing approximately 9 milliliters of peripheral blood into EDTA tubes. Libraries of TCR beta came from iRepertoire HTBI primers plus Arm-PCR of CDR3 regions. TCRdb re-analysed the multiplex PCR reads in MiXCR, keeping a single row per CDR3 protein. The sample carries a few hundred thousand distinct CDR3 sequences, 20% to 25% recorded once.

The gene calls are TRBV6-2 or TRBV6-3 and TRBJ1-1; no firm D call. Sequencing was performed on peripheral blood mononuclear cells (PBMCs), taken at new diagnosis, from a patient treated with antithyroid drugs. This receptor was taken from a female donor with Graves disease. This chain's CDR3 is CASKIWGPTGSTEAFF. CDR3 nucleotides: TGTGCCAGCAAGATATGGGGTCCGACGGGAAGCACTGAAGCTTTCTTT.